Listed here are 4 T cell receptor beta chains from one sample, sequenced in a study of cytomegalovirus exposure and HLA in healthy donors. A multiplex PCR was run with 60 Vbeta primers and 13 Jbeta primers. Sequenced by immunoSEQ multiplex PCR; TCRdb stores in-frame clones only, minus some. This table has under 200,000 clones, roughly 73% appearing once. What was sequenced was PBMCs. The receptors were sampled from a woman aged 25 to 39 in good health and CMV-seronegative.

This clone has a single count. This chain connects TRBV5-1 to TRBJ2-1, with 10 bases aligning to TRBD1. There are 16 residues in the CDR3. Germline V CDR1 and CDR2: SGHRS, YFSETQ. The V segment lost 4 bases and the J segment 6 bases; nucleotides outside the gene matches: 10. CDR3 DNA: TGCGCCAGCAGCACCCGGACAGGGGGAAGCATCAATGAGCAGTTCTTC. This gives the protein CASSTRTGGSINEQFF.

This chain joins TRBV5-1 and TRBJ2-7, with 9 bases that match TRBD1. V shed 4 bases and J 1 base; nucleotides not matched to a gene: 6. Germline loops: CDR1 SGHRS, CDR2 YFSETQ. The CDR3 consists of 15 residues. The CDR3 is CASSTAGTGSYEQYF. Here the CDR3 DNA reads TGCGCCAGCAGCACCGCCGGGACAGGGTCCTACGAGCAGTACTTC.

CDR3 residues: CAWSVDFQGGLNTIYF. CDR3 sequence (DNA): TGTGCCTGGAGTGTAGATTTCCAGGGGGGATTAAACACCATATATTTT. This chain links TRBV30 with TRBJ1-3, with 7 positions matching TRBD1. The junction had 11 bases not matched to a gene; V was cut back by 0 bases and J by 6 bases. The germline V gene has CDR1 GTSNPN and CDR2 SVGIG (reference sequence). CDR3 length: 16 amino acids.

V is TRBV5-4 and J is TRBJ2-6; D is perhaps TRBD1 (5 bases). The CDR3 sequence is 15 residues long. The V gene lost 4 bases and the J gene lost 0 bases, with 8 bases spanning the gap. Germline CDR1 and CDR2: SGHNT and YYREEE (reference sequence). The CDR3 region has the DNA TGTGCCAGCAGCGTACAGGCCTCTGGGGCCAACGTCCTGACTTTC. This translates into CASSVQASGANVLTF.